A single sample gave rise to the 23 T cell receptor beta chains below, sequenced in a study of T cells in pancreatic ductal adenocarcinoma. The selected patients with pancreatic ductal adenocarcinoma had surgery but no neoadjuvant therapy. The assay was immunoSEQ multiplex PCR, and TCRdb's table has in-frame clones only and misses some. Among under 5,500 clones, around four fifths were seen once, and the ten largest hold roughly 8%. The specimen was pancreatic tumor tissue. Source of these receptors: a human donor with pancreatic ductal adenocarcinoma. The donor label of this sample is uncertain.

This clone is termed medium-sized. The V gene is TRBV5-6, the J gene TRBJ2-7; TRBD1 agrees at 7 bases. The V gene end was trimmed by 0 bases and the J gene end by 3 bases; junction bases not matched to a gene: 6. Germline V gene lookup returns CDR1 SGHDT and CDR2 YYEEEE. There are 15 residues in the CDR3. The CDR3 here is CASSLVGGAGYEQYF. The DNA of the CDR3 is TGTGCCAGCAGCTTGGTAGGGGGCGCGGGCTACGAGCAGTACTTC.

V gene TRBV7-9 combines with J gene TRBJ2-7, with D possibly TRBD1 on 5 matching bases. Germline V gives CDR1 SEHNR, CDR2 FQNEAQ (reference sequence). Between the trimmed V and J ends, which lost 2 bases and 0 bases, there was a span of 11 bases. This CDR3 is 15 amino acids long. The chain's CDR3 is CASSLYRRSSYEQYF. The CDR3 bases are TGTGCCAGCAGCTTATACAGGCGAAGCTCCTACGAGCAGTACTTC.

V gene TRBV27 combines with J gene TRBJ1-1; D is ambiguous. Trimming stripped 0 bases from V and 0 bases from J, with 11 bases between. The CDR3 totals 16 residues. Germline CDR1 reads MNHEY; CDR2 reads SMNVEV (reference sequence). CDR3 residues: CASSLSYASMNTEAFF. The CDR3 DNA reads TGTGCCAGCAGTTTATCGTACGCCAGTATGAACACTGAAGCTTTCTTT.

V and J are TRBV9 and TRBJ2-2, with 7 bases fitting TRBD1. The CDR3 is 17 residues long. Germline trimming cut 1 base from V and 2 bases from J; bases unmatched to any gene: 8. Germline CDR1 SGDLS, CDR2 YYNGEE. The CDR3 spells CASSVRTGESNTGELFF. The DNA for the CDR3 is TGTGCCAGCAGCGTACGAACAGGGGAATCCAACACCGGGGAGCTGTTTTTT.

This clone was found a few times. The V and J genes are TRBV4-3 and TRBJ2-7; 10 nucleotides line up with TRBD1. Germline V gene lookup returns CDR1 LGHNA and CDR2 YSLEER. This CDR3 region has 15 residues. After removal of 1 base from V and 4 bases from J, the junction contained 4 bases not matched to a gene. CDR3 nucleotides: TGCGCCAGCAGCCAAGGACAGGGGGCAGATTACGAGCAGTACTTC. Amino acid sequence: CASSQGQGADYEQYF.

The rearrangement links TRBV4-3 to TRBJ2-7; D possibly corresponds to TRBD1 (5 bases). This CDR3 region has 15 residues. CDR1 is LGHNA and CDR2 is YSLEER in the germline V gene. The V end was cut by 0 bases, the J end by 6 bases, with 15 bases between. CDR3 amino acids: CASSQDLRGVGEQYF. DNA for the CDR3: TGCGCCAGCAGCCAAGATCTAAGGGGCGTAGGCGAGCAGTACTTC.

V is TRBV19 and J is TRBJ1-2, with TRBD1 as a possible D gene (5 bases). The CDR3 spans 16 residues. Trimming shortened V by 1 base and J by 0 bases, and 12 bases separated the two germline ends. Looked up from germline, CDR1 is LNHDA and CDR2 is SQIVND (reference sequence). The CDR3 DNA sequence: TGTGCCAGTAGTATAGCCGGGACGGGGACTAACTATGGCTACACCTTC. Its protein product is CASSIAGTGTNYGYTF. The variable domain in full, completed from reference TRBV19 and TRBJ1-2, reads DGGITQSPKYLFRKEGQNVTLSCEQNLNHDAMYWYRQDPGQGLRLIYYSQIVNDFQKGDIAEGYSVSREKKESFPLTVTSAQKNPTAFYLCASSIAGTGTNYGYTFGSGTRLTVV.

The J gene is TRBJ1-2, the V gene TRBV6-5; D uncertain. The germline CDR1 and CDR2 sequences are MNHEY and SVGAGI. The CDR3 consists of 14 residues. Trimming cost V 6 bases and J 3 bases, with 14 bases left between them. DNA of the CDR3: TGTGCCAGCAGACCGTTCAGCGTGGACTATGGCTACACCTTC. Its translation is CASRPFSVDYGYTF.

The CDR3 loop is CASSQEINTGVSYNEQFF. Here the CDR3 DNA reads TGCGCCAGCAGCCAAGAGATTAATACAGGTGTCTCCTACAATGAGCAGTTCTTC. The chain joins TRBV4-3 to TRBJ2-1; possible D gene TRBD1, 5 bases. The V end was cut by 0 bases, the J end by 0 bases, with 15 bases between. Germline V gene data show CDR1 as LGHNA and CDR2 as YSLEER. The CDR3 consists of 18 residues.

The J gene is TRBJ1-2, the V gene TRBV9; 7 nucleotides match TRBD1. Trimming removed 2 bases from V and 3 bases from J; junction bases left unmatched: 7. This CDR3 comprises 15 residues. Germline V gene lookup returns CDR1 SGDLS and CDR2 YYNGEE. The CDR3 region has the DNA TGTGCCAGCAGCGTCGGGACAGCCCCCCACTATGGCTACACCTTC. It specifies CASSVGTAPHYGYTF.

CDR3 loop: CASSLGAGSNYGYTF. The CDR3 DNA reads TGTGCCAGCAGTTTAGGGGCAGGGTCTAACTATGGCTACACCTTC. J is TRBJ1-2 and V is TRBV28; D perhaps matches TRBD1 (5 bases). Germline V gene lookup returns CDR1 MDHEN and CDR2 SYDVKM. This CDR3 contains 15 residues. V lost 2 bases and J lost 0, with 10 bases in between.

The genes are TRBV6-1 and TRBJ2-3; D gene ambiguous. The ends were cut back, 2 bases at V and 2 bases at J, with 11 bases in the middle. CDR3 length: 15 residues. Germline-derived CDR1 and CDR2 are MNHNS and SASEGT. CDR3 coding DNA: TGTGCCAGCAGTGAATCAGGACCGATCACAGATACGCAGTATTTT. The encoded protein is CASSESGPITDTQYF.

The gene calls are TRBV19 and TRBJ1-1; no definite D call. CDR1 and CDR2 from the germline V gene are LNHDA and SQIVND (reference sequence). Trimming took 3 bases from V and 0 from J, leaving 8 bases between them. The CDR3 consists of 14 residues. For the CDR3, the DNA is TGTGCCAGTAGTATTGGATATATGAACACTGAAGCTTTCTTT. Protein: CASSIGYMNTEAFF.

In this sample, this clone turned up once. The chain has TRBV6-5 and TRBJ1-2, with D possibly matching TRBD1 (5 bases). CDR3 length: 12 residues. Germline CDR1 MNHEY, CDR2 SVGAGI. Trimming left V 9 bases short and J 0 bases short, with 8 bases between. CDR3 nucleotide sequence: TGTGCCAGTGCACAGGCTAACTATGGCTACACCTTC. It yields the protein CASAQANYGYTF.

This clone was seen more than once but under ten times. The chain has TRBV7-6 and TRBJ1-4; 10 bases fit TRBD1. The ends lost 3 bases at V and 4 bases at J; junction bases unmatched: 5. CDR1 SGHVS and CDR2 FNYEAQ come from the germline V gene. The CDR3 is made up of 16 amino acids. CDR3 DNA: TGTGCCAGCAGCTTGGGGACAGGGGCCAGTAATGAAAAACTGTTTTTT. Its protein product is CASSLGTGASNEKLFF.

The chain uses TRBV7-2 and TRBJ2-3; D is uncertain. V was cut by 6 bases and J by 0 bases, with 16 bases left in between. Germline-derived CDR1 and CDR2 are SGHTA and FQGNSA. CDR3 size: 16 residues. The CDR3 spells CASREQPMTSTDTQYF. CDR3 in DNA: TGTGCCAGCAGAGAACAGCCGATGACTAGCACAGATACGCAGTATTTT.

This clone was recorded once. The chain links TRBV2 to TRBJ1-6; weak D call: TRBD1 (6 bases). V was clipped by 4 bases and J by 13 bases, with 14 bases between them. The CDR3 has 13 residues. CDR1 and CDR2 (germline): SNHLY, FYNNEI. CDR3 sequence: CASSVGATSPLHF. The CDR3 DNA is TGTGCCAGCAGTGTGGGGGCGACTTCCCCCCTCCACTTT.

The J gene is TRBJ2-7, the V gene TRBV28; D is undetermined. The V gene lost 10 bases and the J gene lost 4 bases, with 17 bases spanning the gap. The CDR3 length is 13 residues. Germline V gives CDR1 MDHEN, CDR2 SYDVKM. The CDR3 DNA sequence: TGTGCCACCCTCCTGTCCGTCGCTTACGAGCAGTACTTC. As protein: CATLLSVAYEQYF.

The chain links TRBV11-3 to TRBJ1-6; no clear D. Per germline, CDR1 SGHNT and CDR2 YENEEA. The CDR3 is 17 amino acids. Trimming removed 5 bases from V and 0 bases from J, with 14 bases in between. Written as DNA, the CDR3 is TGTGCCAGCAGCCCCCACAACACGACCTCCTATAATTCACCCCTCCACTTT. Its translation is CASSPHNTTSYNSPLHF.

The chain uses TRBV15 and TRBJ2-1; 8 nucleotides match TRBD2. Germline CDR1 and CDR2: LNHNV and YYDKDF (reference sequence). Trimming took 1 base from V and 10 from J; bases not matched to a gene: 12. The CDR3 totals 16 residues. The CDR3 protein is CATSRGFGRAAGEQFF. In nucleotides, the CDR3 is TGTGCCACCAGCAGAGGATTCGGGAGGGCCGCAGGAGAGCAGTTCTTC.

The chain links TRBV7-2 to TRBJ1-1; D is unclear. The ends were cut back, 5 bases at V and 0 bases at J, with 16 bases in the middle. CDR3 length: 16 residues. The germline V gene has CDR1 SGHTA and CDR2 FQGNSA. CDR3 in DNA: TGTGCCAGCAGCCCCCACTTCGGGCCCATGAACACTGAAGCTTTCTTT. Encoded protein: CASSPHFGPMNTEAFF.

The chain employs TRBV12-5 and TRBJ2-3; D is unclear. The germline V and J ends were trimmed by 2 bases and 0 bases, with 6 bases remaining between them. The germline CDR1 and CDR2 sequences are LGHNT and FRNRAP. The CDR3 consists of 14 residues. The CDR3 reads CASGLSSSTDTQYF. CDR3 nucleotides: TGTGCTAGTGGTTTGTCCTCTAGCACAGATACGCAGTATTTT.

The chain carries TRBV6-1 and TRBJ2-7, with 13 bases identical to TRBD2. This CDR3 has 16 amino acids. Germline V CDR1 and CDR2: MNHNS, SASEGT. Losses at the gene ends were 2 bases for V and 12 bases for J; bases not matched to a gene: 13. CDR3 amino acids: CASSEFTSGRAWVRYF. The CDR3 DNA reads TGTGCCAGCAGTGAATTTACTAGCGGGAGGGCTTGGGTTAGGTACTTC.